This T cell receptor beta chain was profiled in a study of early T cells in non-severe SARS-CoV-2 infection. The wider study: Sequencing of unsorted whole blood was done on bulk RNA, leaving chains unpaired. Findings of the study overall: Database matching using VDJdb favored anti-spike CD8 responses, with private and CD4 specificities left missing.

Unique molecular identifiers were affixed to single, distinct cDNA molecules. TCRdb independently ran MiXCR on the 5' RACE reads; one entry per CDR3 protein. The repertoire has more than 95,000 distinct CDR3 sequences, 15% of them found once; the top ten carry roughly 22%. This clonotype was observed many times. Antigen specificity is unknown. Germline V lookup: CDR1 SGHNT, CDR2 YYREEE (reference sequence). Germline trimming cut 4 bases from V and 6 bases from J; bases unmatched to any gene: 9. The CDR3 extends over 16 amino acids. The TCR sequence derives from an adult who was a healthcare worker with PCR-confirmed SARS-CoV-2 infection or an uninfected control (not recorded which). Sequenced input: whole blood. The chain combines TRBV5-4 with TRBJ1-6; 8 bases align to TRBD1. As DNA, the CDR3 is TGTGCCAGCAGCCCGAATCCGGACAGGGCTAATTCACCCCTCCACTTT. Translating gives CASSPNPDRANSPLHF. Full variable domain (remainder filled in from reference TRBV5-4 and TRBJ1-6): ETGVTQSPTHLIKTRGQQVTLRCSSQSGHNTVSWYQQALGQGPQFIFQYYREEENGRGNFPPRFSGLQFPNYSSELNVNALELDDSALYLCASSPNPDRANSPLHFGNGTRLTVT.